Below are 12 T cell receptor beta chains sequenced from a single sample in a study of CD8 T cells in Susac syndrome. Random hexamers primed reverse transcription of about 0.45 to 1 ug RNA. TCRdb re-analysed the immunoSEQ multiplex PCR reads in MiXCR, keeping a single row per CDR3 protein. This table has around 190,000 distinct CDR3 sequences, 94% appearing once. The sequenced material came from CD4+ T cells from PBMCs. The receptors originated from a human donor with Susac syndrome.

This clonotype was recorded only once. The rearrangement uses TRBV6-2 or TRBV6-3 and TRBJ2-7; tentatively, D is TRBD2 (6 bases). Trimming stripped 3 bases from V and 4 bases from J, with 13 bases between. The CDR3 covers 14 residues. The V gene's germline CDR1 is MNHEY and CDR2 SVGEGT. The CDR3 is CASSYSGTAYEQYF. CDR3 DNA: TGTGCCAGCAGTTATTCCGGGACTGCGTACGAGCAGTACTTC.

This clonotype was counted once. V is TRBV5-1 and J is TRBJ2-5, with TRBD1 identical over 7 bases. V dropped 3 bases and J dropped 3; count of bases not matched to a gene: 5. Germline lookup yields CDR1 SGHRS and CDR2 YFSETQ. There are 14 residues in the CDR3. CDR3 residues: CASSSHTGEETQYF. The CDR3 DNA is TGCGCCAGCAGCTCGCATACAGGGGAAGAGACCCAGTACTTC.

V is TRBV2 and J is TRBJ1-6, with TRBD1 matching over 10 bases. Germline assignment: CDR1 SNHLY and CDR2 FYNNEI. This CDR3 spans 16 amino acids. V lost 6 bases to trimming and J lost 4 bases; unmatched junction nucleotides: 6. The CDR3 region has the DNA TGTGCCAGCAGACTCCAGGGACAGGGGTATAATTCACCCCTCCACTTT. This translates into CASRLQGQGYNSPLHF.

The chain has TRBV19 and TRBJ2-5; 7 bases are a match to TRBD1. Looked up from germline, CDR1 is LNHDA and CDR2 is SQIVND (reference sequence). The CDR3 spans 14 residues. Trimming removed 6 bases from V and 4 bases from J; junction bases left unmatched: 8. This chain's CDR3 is CASRDRVIGETQYF. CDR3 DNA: TGTGCCAGTAGAGACAGGGTAATTGGAGAGACCCAGTACTTC. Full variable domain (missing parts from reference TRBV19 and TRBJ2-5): DGGITQSPKYLFRKEGQNVTLSCEQNLNHDAMYWYRQDPGQGLRLIYYSQIVNDFQKGDIAEGYSVSREKKESFPLTVTSAQKNPTAFYLCASRDRVIGETQYFGPGTRLLVL.

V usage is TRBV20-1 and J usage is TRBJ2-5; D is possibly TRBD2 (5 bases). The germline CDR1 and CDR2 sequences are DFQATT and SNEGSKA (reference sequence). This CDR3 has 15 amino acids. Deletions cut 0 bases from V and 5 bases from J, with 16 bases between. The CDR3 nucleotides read TGCAGTGCTAGAGATAGTAGTCGGGAAGGGGAGACCCAGTACTTC. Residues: CSARDSSREGETQYF.

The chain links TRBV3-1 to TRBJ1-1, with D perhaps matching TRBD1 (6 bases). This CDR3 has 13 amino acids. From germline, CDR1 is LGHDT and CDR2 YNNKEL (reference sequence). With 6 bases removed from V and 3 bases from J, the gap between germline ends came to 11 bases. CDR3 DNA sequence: TGTGCCAGCAGGTGGACAGAGGACACTGAAGCTTTCTTT. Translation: CASRWTEDTEAFF. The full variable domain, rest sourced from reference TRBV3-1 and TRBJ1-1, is DTAVSQTPKYLVTQMGNDKSIKCEQNLGHDTMYWYKQDSKKFLKIMFSYNNKELIINETVPNRFSPKSPDKAHLNLHINSLELGDSAVYFCASRWTEDTEAFFGQGTRLTVV.

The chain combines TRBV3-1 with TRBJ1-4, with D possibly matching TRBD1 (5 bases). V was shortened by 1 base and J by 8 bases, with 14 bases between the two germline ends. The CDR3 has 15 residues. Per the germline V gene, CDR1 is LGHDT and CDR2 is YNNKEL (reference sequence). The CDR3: CASSQAGGTKEKLFF. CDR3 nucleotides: TGTGCCAGCAGCCAAGCGGGGGGGACGAAAGAAAAACTGTTTTTT.

The CDR3 coding sequence is TGCAGCGTTCATGCAGGGGGAGATACTGAAGCTTTCTTT. Its protein product is CSVHAGGDTEAFF. The chain couples TRBV29-1 to TRBJ1-1, with 7 bases that match TRBD1. There are 13 residues in the CDR3. With V trimmed by 5 bases and J by 5 bases, 8 bases remained unmatched. Looked up from germline, CDR1 is SQVTM and CDR2 is ANQGSEA. Drawing the rest from reference TRBV29-1 and TRBJ1-1, the complete variable domain is SAVISQKPSRDICQRGTSLTIQCQVDSQVTMMFWYRQQPGQSLTLIATANQGSEATYESGFVIDKFPISRPNLTFSTLTVSNMSPEDSSIYLCSVHAGGDTEAFFGQGTRLTVV.

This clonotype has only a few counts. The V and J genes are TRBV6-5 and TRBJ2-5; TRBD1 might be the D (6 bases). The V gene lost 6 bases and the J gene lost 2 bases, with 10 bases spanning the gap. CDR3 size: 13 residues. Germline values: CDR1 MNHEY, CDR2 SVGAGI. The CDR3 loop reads CASRRTEQETQYF. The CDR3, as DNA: TGTGCCAGCAGACGGACAGAACAAGAGACCCAGTACTTC.

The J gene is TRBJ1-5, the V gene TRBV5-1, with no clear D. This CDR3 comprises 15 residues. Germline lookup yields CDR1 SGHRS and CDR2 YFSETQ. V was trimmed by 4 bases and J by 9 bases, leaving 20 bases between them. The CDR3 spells CASSLLGGREWPQHF. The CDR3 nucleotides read TGCGCCAGCAGCCTCCTGGGTGGACGGGAATGGCCCCAGCATTTT.

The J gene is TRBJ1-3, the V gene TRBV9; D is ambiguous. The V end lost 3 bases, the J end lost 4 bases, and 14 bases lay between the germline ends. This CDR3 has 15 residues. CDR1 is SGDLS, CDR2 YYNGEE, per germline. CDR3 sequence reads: CASSAADGVGNTIYF. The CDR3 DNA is TGTGCCAGCAGCGCAGCAGACGGGGTGGGAAACACCATATATTTT.

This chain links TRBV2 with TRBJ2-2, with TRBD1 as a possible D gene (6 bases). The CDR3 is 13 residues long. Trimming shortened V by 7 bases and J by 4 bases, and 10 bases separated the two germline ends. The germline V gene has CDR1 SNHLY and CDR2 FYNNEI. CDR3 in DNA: TGTGCCAGCAAACAGGGTGTCACCGGGGAGCTGTTTTTT. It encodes CASKQGVTGELFF.